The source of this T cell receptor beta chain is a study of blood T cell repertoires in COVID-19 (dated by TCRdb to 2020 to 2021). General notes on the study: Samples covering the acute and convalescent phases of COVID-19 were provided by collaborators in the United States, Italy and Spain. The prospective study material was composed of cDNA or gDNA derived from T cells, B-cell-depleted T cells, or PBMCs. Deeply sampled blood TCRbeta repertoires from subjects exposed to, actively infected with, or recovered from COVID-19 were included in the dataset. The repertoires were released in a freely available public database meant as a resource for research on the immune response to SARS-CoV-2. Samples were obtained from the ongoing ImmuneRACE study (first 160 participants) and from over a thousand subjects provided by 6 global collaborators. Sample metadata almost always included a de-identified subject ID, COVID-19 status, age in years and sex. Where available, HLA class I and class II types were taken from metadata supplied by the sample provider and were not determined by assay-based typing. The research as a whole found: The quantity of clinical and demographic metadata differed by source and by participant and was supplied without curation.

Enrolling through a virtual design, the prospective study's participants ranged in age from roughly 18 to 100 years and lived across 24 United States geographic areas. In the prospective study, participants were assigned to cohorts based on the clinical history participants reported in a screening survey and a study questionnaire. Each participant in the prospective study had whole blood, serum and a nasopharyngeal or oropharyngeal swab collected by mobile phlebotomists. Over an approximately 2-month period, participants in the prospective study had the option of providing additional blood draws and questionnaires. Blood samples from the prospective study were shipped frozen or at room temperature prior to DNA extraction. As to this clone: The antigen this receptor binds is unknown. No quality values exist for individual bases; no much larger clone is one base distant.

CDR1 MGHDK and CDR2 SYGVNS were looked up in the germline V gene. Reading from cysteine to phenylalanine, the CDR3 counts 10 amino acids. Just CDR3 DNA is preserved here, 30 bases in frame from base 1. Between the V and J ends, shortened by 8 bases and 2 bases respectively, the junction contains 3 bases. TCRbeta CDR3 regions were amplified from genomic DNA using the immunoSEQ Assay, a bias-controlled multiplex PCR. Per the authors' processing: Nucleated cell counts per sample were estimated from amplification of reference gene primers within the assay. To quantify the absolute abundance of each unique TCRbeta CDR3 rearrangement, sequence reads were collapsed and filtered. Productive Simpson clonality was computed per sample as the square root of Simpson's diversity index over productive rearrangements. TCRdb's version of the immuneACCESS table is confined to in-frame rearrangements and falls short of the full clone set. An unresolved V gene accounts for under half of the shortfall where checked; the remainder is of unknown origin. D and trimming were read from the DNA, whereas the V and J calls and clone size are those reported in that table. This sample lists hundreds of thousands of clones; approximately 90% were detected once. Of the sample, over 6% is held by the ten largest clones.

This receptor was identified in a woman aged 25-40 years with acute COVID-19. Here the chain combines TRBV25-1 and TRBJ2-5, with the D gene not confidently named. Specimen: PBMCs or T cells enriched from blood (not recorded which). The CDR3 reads CASLQETQYF. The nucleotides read TGTGCCAGCCTGCAAGAGACCCAGTACTTC.